Listed here are 21 T cell receptor beta chains from one sample, sequenced in a study of breast tumors, draining lymph nodes, adjacent tissues (dated by TCRdb to 2016 to 2018). The axillary draining lymph nodes of breast cancer patients were the source of the lymph node samples. The library was made by multiplex PCR. The run used an Illumina HiSeq 2000. Using fastp at Q25 and MiXCR, TCRdb reprocessed the public reads and kept productive beta chains. Identical CDR3 proteins give one entry, which carries the most common genes and DNA. The sample table shows roughly 120,000 distinct CDR3 sequences, and just under 20% are seen once. The leading ten clones occupy more than 3% of the sample. Material for sequencing was axillary lymph node tissue. These receptor sequences come from a female donor with breast cancer. Some clones in this sample may be carry-over from other donors' samples.

The chain recombines TRBV18 with TRBJ2-5, with 8 nucleotides matching TRBD2. The CDR3 contains 16 residues. Per germline, CDR1 KGHSH and CDR2 LQKENI. V lost 0 bases, J lost 3 bases, and 6 bases stayed unmatched. For the CDR3, the DNA is TGTGCCAGCTCACCACCACTCGGGACTAGTAAAGAGACCCAGTACTTC. It codes for CASSPPLGTSKETQYF.

Comment on this clonotype: The conserved final phenylalanine or tryptophan is absent from the CDR3, which likely points to a read error. This sequence joins TRBV20-1 and TRBJ2-5; D gene unclear. The germline V and J ends were trimmed by 3 bases and 2 bases, with 7 bases remaining between them. Germline V gene data show CDR1 as DFQATT and CDR2 as SNEGSKA (reference sequence). The CDR3 sequence is 12 residues long. The CDR3 DNA sequence: TGCAGTGCTAGGAGAAGTCAAGAGACCCAGTACCTC. Amino acid sequence: CSARRSQETQYL.

The chain has TRBV15 and TRBJ2-4; 11 bases are shared with TRBD2. V shed 7 bases and J 5 bases; nucleotides not matched to a gene: 7. CDR1 and CDR2 from the germline V gene are LNHNV and YYDKDF (reference sequence). The CDR3 has 15 amino acids. CDR3 nucleotides: TGTGCCACCAATAATGAACTAGCGGGGGAAAACATTCAGTACTTC. Protein sequence: CATNNELAGENIQYF.

A word on this clonotype: This may stem from a read error, because a much larger clone lies one nucleotide away. The gene calls are TRBV19 and TRBJ1-3; 7 bases map to TRBD1. Germline V lookup: CDR1 LNHDA, CDR2 SQIVND (reference sequence). This CDR3 region has 14 residues. V lost 4 bases and J lost 3; bases outside the gene matches: 3. The CDR3 loop is CASSNRGVGNTIYF. The DNA for the CDR3 is TGTGCCAGTAGTAACAGGGGTGTTGGAAACACCATATATTTT.

Many counts were recorded for this clonotype. The chain links TRBV20-1 to TRBJ1-4, with TRBD1 identical over 8 bases. CDR1 and CDR2 from the germline V gene are DFQATT and SNEGSKA (reference sequence). The CDR3 is made up of 13 amino acids. V shed 4 bases, J shed 7 bases, and the junction held 5 bases outside the gene matches. The CDR3 bases are TGCAGTGCTATAATCGACAGGGGTGAAAAACTGTTTTTT. Translated: CSAIIDRGEKLFF.

Points on this clonotype: A read error may explain this, as a much larger clone is one base away. The missing conserved phenylalanine or tryptophan at the end of this CDR3 makes a read error likely. V usage is TRBV27 and J usage is TRBJ2-7; D gene ambiguous. Germline lookup yields CDR1 MNHEY and CDR2 SMNVEV (reference sequence). The germline V and J ends were trimmed by 0 bases and 1 base, with 7 bases remaining between them. This CDR3 contains 14 residues. The CDR3 region is CASSLSRVSYEQYY. CDR3 DNA: TGTGCCAGCAGTTTATCTAGGGTGTCCTACGAGCAGTACTAC.

There are many counts of this clonotype. The chain recombines TRBV6-5 with TRBJ1-3; D unclear. Germline V gene data show CDR1 as MNHEY and CDR2 as SVGAGI. V lost 2 bases and J lost 4, with 6 bases in between. CDR3 length equals 13 residues. The CDR3 bases are TGTGCCAGCAGTTACAGTACCGGAAACACCATATATTTT. Encoded protein: CASSYSTGNTIYF.

This clonotype was counted at least ten times. The chain recombines TRBV5-1 with TRBJ2-1; 8 positions match TRBD2. The CDR3 contains 15 residues. V trimming: 4 bases; J trimming: 7 bases; junction bases outside the gene matches: 10. Germline V gives CDR1 SGHRS, CDR2 YFSETQ. In DNA form, the CDR3 reads TGCGCCAGCAGCCAACTGACCGCGGGAGGAAATGAGCAGTTCTTC. Protein sequence: CASSQLTAGGNEQFF. The entire variable domain, with the rest obtained from reference TRBV5-1 and TRBJ2-1, is as follows: KAGVTQTPRYLIKTRGQQVTLSCSPISGHRSVSWYQQTPGQGLQFLFEYFSETQRNKGNFPGRFSGRQFSNSRSEMNVSTLELGDSALYLCASSQLTAGGNEQFFGPGTRLTVL.

The chain has TRBV9 and TRBJ2-2, with D unresolved. Germline V lookup: CDR1 SGDLS, CDR2 YYNGEE. This CDR3 has 13 residues. The ends were cut back, 4 bases at V and 4 bases at J, with 8 bases in the middle. CDR3 region: CASSNILTGELFF. CDR3 nucleotide sequence: TGTGCCAGCAGCAATATTCTCACCGGGGAGCTGTTTTTT.

This clonotype occurred many times. This chain connects TRBV20-1 to TRBJ1-5, with D possibly matching TRBD1 (6 bases). This CDR3 region has 15 residues. The V end lost 3 bases, the J end lost 5 bases, and 17 bases lay between the germline ends. From germline, CDR1 is DFQATT and CDR2 SNEGSKA (reference sequence). The CDR3 bases are TGCAGTGCTAGTCGTGGGGGCTGGAGAGATCAGCCCCAGCATTTT. Its translation is CSASRGGWRDQPQHF.

This clonotype was seen repeatedly, ten times or more. CDR3 sequence (DNA): TGTGCCAGCAGCGGGACAGTGCCTAACTATGGCTACACCTTC. The encoded protein is CASSGTVPNYGYTF. This chain joins TRBV2 and TRBJ1-2; 7 bases map to TRBD1. The CDR3 extends over 14 amino acids. CDR1 is SNHLY and CDR2 is FYNNEI in the germline V gene. Germline trimming cut 6 bases from V and 0 bases from J; bases unmatched to any gene: 4.

This clonotype was observed at least ten times. This chain uses TRBV9 with TRBJ2-3; D could derive from TRBD1 or TRBD2 (5 bases each). The CDR3 length is 11 residues. The V gene lost 3 bases and the J gene lost 8 bases, with 7 bases spanning the gap. Germline CDR1 SGDLS, CDR2 YYNGEE. The CDR3 reads CASSAGGTQYF. In DNA, the CDR3 is TGTGCCAGCAGCGCTGGGGGTACGCAGTATTTT.

About this clonotype: Since a much larger clone is just one base distant, this may be a read error. The chain uses TRBV2 and TRBJ2-7; D remains ambiguous. The CDR3 has 12 amino acids. V was shortened by 8 bases and J by 2 bases, with 10 bases between the two germline ends. CDR1 and CDR2 (germline): SNHLY, FYNNEI. For the CDR3, the DNA is TGTGCCAGCGAGATGGGTACCTACGAGCAGTACTTC. This codes for CASEMGTYEQYF.

This clonotype was detected a few times. The chain joins TRBV29-1 to TRBJ2-4; D call uncertain. This CDR3 is 15 amino acids long. Germline V gene sequence: CDR1 SQVTM, CDR2 ANQGSEA. Trimming shortened V by 4 bases and J by 1 base, and 14 bases separated the two germline ends. The DNA of the CDR3 is TGCAGCGTTGGTGGGCCGGGTGAGGCCAAAAACATTCAGTACTTC. Protein sequence: CSVGGPGEAKNIQYF.

Comment on this clonotype: A much larger clonotype is one base distant, so this may be a read error. This CDR3 is CASTEQGSGNQPQHF. CDR3 nucleotides: TGTGCCAGCACCGAGCAGGGGTCTGGCAATCAGCCCCAGCATTTT. The chain has TRBV5-6 and TRBJ1-5; TRBD1 is a possible D gene (6 bases). The V and J ends lost 6 bases and 2 bases respectively, with 15 bases between them. The CDR3 is 15 amino acids. Germline V CDR1 and CDR2: SGHDT, YYEEEE.

This clonotype has at least ten counts. V usage is TRBV7-9 and J usage is TRBJ1-3, with unresolved D. Germline V CDR1 and CDR2: SEHNR, FQNEAQ (reference sequence). This CDR3 has 14 residues. V was shortened by 3 bases and J by 0 bases, with 6 bases between the two germline ends. CDR3 amino acids: CASSFGASGNTIYF. In nucleotides, the CDR3 is TGTGCCAGCAGCTTTGGCGCCTCTGGAAACACCATATATTTT.

This clonotype was picked up many times. V gene TRBV4-1 combines with J gene TRBJ2-3; no definite D call. The CDR3 contains 14 residues. From germline, CDR1 is MGHRA and CDR2 YSYEKL. The V end was cut by 1 base, the J end by 2 bases, with 7 bases between. The CDR3 coding sequence is TGCGCCAGCAGCCAAGTACCTAACACAGATACGCAGTATTTT. It translates to CASSQVPNTDTQYF.

The chain couples TRBV5-4 to TRBJ2-6, with D possibly being TRBD1 (6 bases). Trimming left V 9 bases short and J 0 bases short, with 13 bases between. The germline gives CDR1 SGHNT, CDR2 YYREEE (reference sequence). The CDR3 runs to 15 residues. As DNA, the CDR3 is TGTGCCATGGGCAGGGGAACCTCTGGGGCCAACGTCCTGACTTTC. This encodes CAMGRGTSGANVLTF.

The chain carries TRBV27 and TRBJ2-1; TRBD1 might be the D (7 bases). The germline V gene encodes CDR1 MNHEY and CDR2 SMNVEV (reference sequence). Deletions cut 7 bases from V and 6 bases from J, with 19 bases between. This CDR3 is 15 amino acids long. CDR3 nucleotides: TGTGCCAGCACCCCCCAGGGGGGCCTTCTCAATGAGCAGTTCTTC. The encoded protein is CASTPQGGLLNEQFF.

This clonotype was observed at least ten times. The V and J genes are TRBV6-6 and TRBJ2-7, with a weak D call TRBD2 (6 bases). The V gene's germline CDR1 is MNHNY and CDR2 SVGAGI (reference sequence). The CDR3 has 13 residues. Trimming removed 8 bases from V and 4 bases from J, with 15 bases in between. The CDR3 DNA follows: TGTGCCAGCCAGTTGCGGGATAGGTACGAGCAGTACTTC. Translation gives CASQLRDRYEQYF.

As to this clonotype: A much larger clone is a single base away; this may be a read error. The chain joins TRBV20-1 to TRBJ1-2; weak D call: TRBD1 (6 bases). V shed 3 bases and J shed 8 bases, with 10 bases lying between them. The CDR3 is made up of 11 amino acids. The germline V gene encodes CDR1 DFQATT and CDR2 SNEGSKA (reference sequence). The CDR3 DNA reads TGCAGTGCTAGGGAGGGGGACGGCTACACCTTC. Its protein product is CSAREGDGYTF.